These T cell receptor beta chains were read from a single sample in a study of cytomegalovirus exposure and HLA in healthy donors. Profiled with immunoSEQ multiplex PCR; TCRdb holds only in-frame clones, not every one. The table lists some 190,000 clones, roughly 87% of them singletons. Sequencing input: PBMCs. Every receptor here comes from a middle-aged man in good health and CMV-seronegative. The CDR3 runs from the conserved cysteine through the conserved F or W. Each record gives: D gene, J gene, clone size, V gene, CDR3 protein, CDR3 DNA. D genes are given only for firm matches. Only some rows state a clone size, as once, few, many or a class for expanded clones.

>-|TRBJ2-1|-|TRBV5-4
CASSLAGSSPGNEQFF
TGTGCCAGCAGCTTAGCGGGTTCCTCCCCTGGCAATGAGCAGTTCTTC
>TRBD2|TRBJ2-7|once|TRBV6-6
CASSYRTSGGANEQYF
TGTGCCAGCAGTTATCGGACTAGCGGGGGGGCCAACGAGCAGTACTTC
>TRBD2|TRBJ2-1|-|TRBV14
CAISTRTSGYNEQFF
TGTGCCATCAGCACCCGGACTAGCGGTTACAATGAGCAGTTCTTC
>-|TRBJ1-2|few|TRBV30
CAWSVLPGSGYTF
TGTGCCTGGAGTGTACTACCCGGGAGCGGCTACACCTTC
>-|TRBJ1-1|-|TRBV6-5
CATQLVGLEAFF
TGTGCCACCCAACTGGTGGGCCTAGAAGCTTTCTTT
>-|TRBJ2-2|-|TRBV27
CASTLWRGPYTGELFF
TGTGCCAGCACCTTGTGGAGGGGGCCTTACACCGGGGAGCTGTTTTTT
>-|TRBJ2-7|-|TRBV7-2
CASSYRRYYEQYF
TGTGCCAGCAGCTATAGGCGGTACTACGAGCAGTACTTC
>-|TRBJ1-2|-|TRBV6-4
CASSEGDGYTF
TGTGCCAGCAGTGAAGGAGATGGCTACACCTTC
>-|TRBJ2-6|-|TRBV23-1
CASSYNRVAGANVLTF
TGCGCCAGCAGTTATAACAGGGTGGCCGGGGCCAACGTCCTGACTTTC
>-|TRBJ2-5|-|TRBV11-2
CASSLGGFQETQYF
TGTGCCAGCAGCTTAGGAGGCTTCCAAGAGACCCAGTACTTC
>-|TRBJ2-7|-|TRBV7-8
CASSLGFRTANYEQYF
TGTGCCAGCAGCTTAGGTTTTCGGACAGCGAACTACGAGCAGTACTTC
>TRBD2|TRBJ2-7|once|TRBV5-1
CASSRGTSFLSSSYEQYF
TGCGCCAGCAGCCGCGGGACTAGTTTTCTTTCCTCATCCTACGAGCAGTACTTC
>-|TRBJ1-2|few|TRBV5-1
CASSLEGRGSYTF
TGCGCCAGCAGCTTGGAGGGTAGGGGGAGCTACACCTTC
>-|TRBJ2-7|-|TRBV7-9
CASSLLGVDEQYF
TGTGCCAGCAGCTTATTAGGGGTAGACGAGCAGTACTTC
>-|TRBJ1-1|once|TRBV7-9
CASRGWAGNTEAFF
TGTGCCTCTCGGGGGTGGGCTGGGAACACTGAAGCTTTCTTT
>-|TRBJ2-4|few|TRBV5-6
CASSWLDTVTKNIQYF
TGTGCCAGCAGCTGGCTCGACACCGTGACCAAAAACATTCAGTACTTC
>TRBD2|TRBJ2-2|once|TRBV4-3
CASSQTGGAPGELFF
TGCGCCAGCAGCCAAACCGGGGGGGCGCCCGGGGAGCTGTTTTTT
>TRBD1|TRBJ1-6|-|TRBV6-5
CASSKPGTANSPLHF
TGTGCCAGCAGTAAACCCGGGACAGCAAATTCACCCCTCCACTTT
>-|TRBJ1-1|few|TRBV5-1
CASSLVSTEAFF
TGCGCCAGCAGCTTGGTGAGCACTGAAGCTTTCTTT
>TRBD1|TRBJ2-1|-|TRBV19
CASNQGAINEQFF
TGTGCCAGTAATCAGGGGGCGATTAATGAGCAGTTCTTC
>TRBD2|TRBJ2-3|-|TRBV7-2
CASSFSGGVADTQYF
TGTGCCAGCAGCTTTAGCGGGGGGGTGGCAGATACGCAGTATTTT
>TRBD1|TRBJ2-5|-|TRBV12-5
CASGSGGGETQYF
TGTGCTAGTGGATCAGGGGGCGGGGAGACCCAGTACTTC
>TRBD1|TRBJ1-6|few|TRBV5-5
CASSPGQGQGSPLHF
TGTGCCAGCAGCCCCGGACAGGGCCAGGGGTCACCCCTCCACTTT
>-|TRBJ2-3|-|TRBV7-2
CASSSGGGRDTQYF
TGTGCCAGCAGCTCGGGAGGGGGCAGAGATACGCAGTATTTT
>-|TRBJ2-5|-|TRBV18
CASSWTVQETQYF
TGTGCCAGCTCATGGACAGTTCAAGAGACCCAGTACTTC
>TRBD2|TRBJ2-7|-|TRBV7-8
CASSGRAQILTSVNGEQYF
TGTGCCAGCAGCGGTCGAGCACAGATCCTGACTAGCGTGAATGGCGAGCAGTACTTC